These 24 T cell receptor beta chains were all obtained from the same sample, sequenced in a study of T cell responses to AZD1222 COVID-19 vaccine. Some clones are missing from TCRdb's copy, which holds only in-frame ones; the method was immunoSEQ multiplex PCR. The repertoire holds about 170,000 clones, more than 90% seen once, with 1.6% in the top ten. The sequenced sample was peripheral blood, obtained on day 0 of AZD1222 vaccination. These receptor sequences come from an adult in good health.

The gene calls are TRBV27 and TRBJ2-6, with 10 bases aligning to TRBD1. This CDR3 comprises 21 residues. With 0 bases clipped from V and 2 bases from J, the junction kept 13 bases outside the gene matches. The germline gives CDR1 MNHEY, CDR2 SMNVEV (reference sequence). CDR3 residues: CASSLSIYTGTGAPGANVLTF. CDR3 in DNA: TGTGCCAGCAGTTTATCGATATATACTGGGACAGGGGCACCTGGGGCCAACGTCCTGACTTTC.

This chain joins TRBV5-5 and TRBJ1-6; D uncertain. CDR1 and CDR2 from the germline V gene are SGHKS and YYEKEE (reference sequence). This CDR3 contains 18 residues. The V end lost 0 bases, the J end lost 0 bases, and 13 bases lay between the germline ends. The CDR3 region is CASSLAKLSSSYNSPLHF. The CDR3 nucleotides are TGTGCCAGCAGCTTGGCCAAGTTATCGAGCTCCTATAATTCACCCCTCCACTTT. Together with reference TRBV5-5 and TRBJ1-6, the CDR3 gives the full variable domain: DAGVTQSPTHLIKTRGQQVTLRCSPISGHKSVSWYQQVLGQGPQFIFQYYEKEERGRGNFPDRFSARQFPNYSSELNVNALLLGDSALYLCASSLAKLSSSYNSPLHFGNGTRLTVT.

The gene calls are TRBV29-1 and TRBJ1-1; 8 nucleotides match TRBD1. The V segment lost 4 bases and the J segment 3 bases; nucleotides outside the gene matches: 4. CDR3 length: 13 residues. Germline CDR1 and CDR2: SQVTM and ANQGSEA. Here the CDR3 DNA reads TGCAGCGTTGCGACAGGGGCCGACACTGAAGCTTTCTTT. Residues: CSVATGADTEAFF.

This clone was observed a single time. The J gene is TRBJ1-1, the V gene TRBV14; unclear D gene. The CDR3 consists of 13 residues. Trimming cost V 0 bases and J 7 bases, with 9 bases left between them. The V gene's germline CDR1 is SGHDN and CDR2 FVKESK. The CDR3 coding sequence is TGTGCCAGCAGCCAAGATCGCGTGTTTGAAGCTTTCTTT. Protein product: CASSQDRVFEAFF. Full variable domain (missing parts from reference TRBV14 and TRBJ1-1): EAGVTQFPSHSVIEKGQTVTLRCDPISGHDNLYWYRRVMGKEIKFLLHFVKESKQDESGMPNNRFLAERTGGTYSTLKVQPAELEDSGVYFCASSQDRVFEAFFGQGTRLTVV.

The gene calls are TRBV9 and TRBJ2-1; TRBD2 matches 9 bases. V shed 5 bases and J 3 bases; nucleotides not matched to a gene: 6. The CDR3 consists of 15 residues. Germline-derived CDR1 and CDR2 are SGDLS and YYNGEE. The CDR3 sequence is CASSRGAGGYNEQFF. CDR3 DNA sequence: TGTGCCAGCAGTCGGGGAGCGGGGGGCTACAATGAGCAGTTCTTC.

The chain links TRBV6-5 to TRBJ2-1; possibly TRBD2 for D (5 bases). The germline V gene has CDR1 MNHEY and CDR2 SVGAGI. The CDR3 spans 14 residues. Trimming pared 6 bases from V and 0 bases from J, leaving 9 bases between. The CDR3: CASSSGSSYNEQFF. Written as DNA, the CDR3 is TGTGCCAGCAGCTCGGGAAGCTCCTACAATGAGCAGTTCTTC.

The chain uses TRBV7-9 and TRBJ1-2; TRBD1 matches at 12 bases. CDR1 SEHNR and CDR2 FQNEAQ come from the germline V gene (reference sequence). J gave up 3 bases and V 1 base, and 9 bases lay outside the gene matches. The CDR3 sequence is 18 residues long. Written as DNA, the CDR3 is TGTGCCAGCAGCTTAGGGATTGGGGGACAGGGGGCTTACTATGGCTACACCTTC. This codes for CASSLGIGGQGAYYGYTF.

This rearrangement joins TRBV14 to TRBJ2-2; 9 nucleotides line up with TRBD1. The germline gives CDR1 SGHDN, CDR2 FVKESK. V gave up 4 bases and J gave up 6 bases; unmatched junction bases: 0. This CDR3 spans 13 amino acids. The CDR3 reads CASSRQGAGELFF. In nucleotides, the CDR3 is TGTGCCAGCAGCCGACAGGGGGCCGGGGAGCTGTTTTTT.

CDR3 nucleotide sequence: TGTGCCAGCAGCACGGGGACAGGGGGCTCTGGAAACACCATATATTTT. It encodes CASSTGTGGSGNTIYF. The chain recombines TRBV9 with TRBJ1-3; 11 positions match TRBD1. After removal of 4 bases from V and 0 bases from J, the junction contained 3 bases not matched to a gene. The CDR3 runs 16 residues. Germline loops: CDR1 SGDLS, CDR2 YYNGEE.

The CDR3 loop is CASRAGGRGYEQYF. The CDR3 nucleotides read TGTGCCAGCAGGGCGGGTGGTCGGGGCTACGAGCAGTACTTC. The chain employs TRBV7-9 and TRBJ2-7; TRBD2 might be the D (5 bases). CDR1 and CDR2 from the germline V gene are SEHNR and FQNEAQ (reference sequence). This CDR3 is 14 amino acids long. V dropped 6 bases and J dropped 3 bases, with 15 bases sitting between them. The full variable domain, with the rest looked up from reference TRBV7-9 and TRBJ2-7, is DTGVSQNPRHKITKRGQNVTFRCDPISEHNRLYWYRQTLGQGPEFLTYFQNEAQLEKSRLLSDRFSAERPKGSFSTLEIQRTEQGDSAMYLCASRAGGRGYEQYFGPGTRLTVT.

This clone was counted a single time. This chain connects TRBV27 to TRBJ1-2, with TRBD1 as a possible D gene (5 bases). The V end lost 4 bases, the J end lost 0 bases, and 12 bases lay between the germline ends. The CDR3 totals 15 residues. Looked up from germline, CDR1 is MNHEY and CDR2 is SMNVEV (reference sequence). CDR3 DNA: TGTGCCAGCAGTTCCCCCAGGGAAGCTAACTATGGCTACACCTTC. This encodes CASSSPREANYGYTF.

The CDR3: CASSFRTGKGYTF. The CDR3 nucleotides read TGCGCCAGCAGCTTTCGGACAGGGAAAGGCTACACCTTC. V and J are TRBV4-3 and TRBJ1-2; 8 nucleotides line up with TRBD1. The CDR3 covers 13 residues. Trimming removed 5 bases from V and 8 bases from J; junction bases left unmatched: 7. The V gene's germline CDR1 is LGHNA and CDR2 YSLEER.

The chain employs TRBV18 and TRBJ2-2; D might be TRBD1 (6 bases). The CDR3 is made up of 15 amino acids. Per the germline V gene, CDR1 is KGHSH and CDR2 is LQKENI. With 2 bases removed from V and 1 base from J, the gap between germline ends came to 8 bases. The CDR3 protein is CASSPARGNTGELFF. CDR3 DNA: TGTGCCAGCTCACCAGCCAGGGGGAACACCGGGGAGCTGTTTTTT.

The gene calls are TRBV19 and TRBJ1-2; TRBD1 matches at 10 bases. Germline CDR1 and CDR2: LNHDA and SQIVND (reference sequence). The trim removed 7 bases at V and 7 bases at J, leaving 12 bases unmatched. The CDR3 contains 15 residues. CDR3 sequence reads: CASIQDRGTPRGYTF. The CDR3 DNA reads TGTGCCAGTATCCAGGACAGGGGGACCCCCCGTGGCTACACCTTC. The full variable domain, completed using reference TRBV19 and TRBJ1-2, is DGGITQSPKYLFRKEGQNVTLSCEQNLNHDAMYWYRQDPGQGLRLIYYSQIVNDFQKGDIAEGYSVSREKKESFPLTVTSAQKNPTAFYLCASIQDRGTPRGYTFGSGTRLTVV.

The chain has TRBV18 and TRBJ2-3; 9 bases are shared with TRBD2. The CDR3 runs 17 residues. With V trimmed by 2 bases and J by 2 bases, 8 bases remained unmatched. Per the germline V gene, CDR1 is KGHSH and CDR2 is LQKENI. As DNA, the CDR3 is TGTGCCAGCTCACCATTGAGTAGCGGGAGCCTCACAGATACGCAGTATTTT. Amino acid sequence: CASSPLSSGSLTDTQYF.

The CDR3 DNA reads TGCGCCAGCAGCTTGGCAGCGGGAGCCGGGGAGCTGTTTTTT. Encoded protein: CASSLAAGAGELFF. The V and J genes are TRBV5-1 and TRBJ2-2; 8 nucleotides align to TRBD2. The junction had 1 base not matched to a gene; V was cut back by 0 bases and J by 6 bases. Germline loops: CDR1 SGHRS, CDR2 YFSETQ. CDR3 length equals 14 residues.

V is TRBV7-9 and J is TRBJ1-2; TRBD1 might be the D (6 bases). The CDR3 runs 16 residues. The germline V gene has CDR1 SEHNR and CDR2 FQNEAQ (reference sequence). Trimming pared 2 bases from V and 6 bases from J, leaving 19 bases between. The CDR3: CASSLTRGLESDGYTF. The CDR3, as DNA: TGTGCCAGCAGCTTAACCAGGGGATTAGAGTCGGATGGCTACACCTTC.

The rearrangement joins TRBV19 to TRBJ1-2, with D uncertain. The V gene's germline CDR1 is LNHDA and CDR2 SQIVND (reference sequence). The CDR3 is 14 amino acids. Trimming removed 1 base from V and 4 bases from J, with 10 bases in between. This CDR3 reads CASSIVGGPYGYTF. DNA of the CDR3: TGTGCCAGTAGTATAGTCGGAGGACCCTATGGCTACACCTTC.

The gene calls are TRBV5-1 and TRBJ2-7; D is possibly TRBD1 or TRBD2 (5 bases each). V was trimmed by 1 base and J by 0 bases, leaving 20 bases between them. Germline V lookup: CDR1 SGHRS, CDR2 YFSETQ. The CDR3 length is 18 residues. The CDR3 sequence is CASSLRGRTGFSSYEQYF. CDR3 sequence (DNA): TGCGCCAGCAGCTTGAGGGGTCGGACGGGATTTAGCTCCTACGAGCAGTACTTC.

The chain combines TRBV18 with TRBJ1-6; maybe TRBD1 (6 bases). The CDR3 loop spans 15 amino acids. Germline assignment: CDR1 KGHSH and CDR2 LQKENI. Trimming shortened V by 5 bases and J by 8 bases, and 16 bases separated the two germline ends. The CDR3: CASSKQQGGDSPLHF. CDR3 coding DNA: TGTGCCAGCTCAAAACAACAGGGAGGGGATTCACCCCTCCACTTT. The full variable domain, in which reference TRBV18 and TRBJ1-6 provide the parts outside the CDR3, is NAGVMQNPRHLVRRRGQEARLRCSPMKGHSHVYWYRQLPEEGLKFMVYLQKENIIDESGMPKERFSAEFPKEGPSILRIQQVVRGDSAAYFCASSKQQGGDSPLHFGNGTRLTVT.

The V and J genes are TRBV2 and TRBJ1-3; 10 nucleotides align to TRBD1. The CDR3 covers 15 residues. The germline gives CDR1 SNHLY, CDR2 FYNNEI. With 5 bases clipped from V and 2 bases from J, the junction kept 3 bases outside the gene matches. The DNA of the CDR3 is TGTGCCAGCAGTTGGGACAGGGGAGCTGGAAACACCATATATTTT. It specifies CASSWDRGAGNTIYF.

As for this clone: The same CDR3 is also encoded by other DNA sequences in this sample. The chain combines TRBV19 with TRBJ2-3; TRBD2 agrees at 11 bases. The CDR3 is 15 amino acids. The V gene end was trimmed by 3 bases and the J gene end by 4 bases; junction bases not matched to a gene: 3. The germline CDR1 and CDR2 sequences are LNHDA and SQIVND (reference sequence). The CDR3 nucleotides are TGTGCCAGTAGTATTCTAGCGGGAGGCGCAGATACGCAGTATTTT. This gives the protein CASSILAGGADTQYF.

The rearrangement joins TRBV12-5 to TRBJ1-1; D is unresolved. Trimming removed 0 bases at V and 5 bases at J, with 7 bases between. CDR1 and CDR2 (germline): LGHNT, FRNRAP. This CDR3 has 13 residues. CDR3 sequence (DNA): TGTGCTAGTGGTTTGGTCATGGGGACTGAAGCTTTCTTT. Translating gives CASGLVMGTEAFF.

The CDR3 is CASSQKGTSGSNEQFF. The CDR3 DNA is TGTGCCAGCAGCCAAAAGGGGACTAGCGGGAGTAATGAGCAGTTCTTC. V and J are TRBV4-2 and TRBJ2-1, with TRBD2 matching over 14 bases. The junction had 4 bases not matched to a gene; V was cut back by 2 bases and J by 7 bases. The length of the CDR3 is 16 residues. Germline CDR1 is LGHNA and CDR2 is YNFKEQ.